The sequence of this T cell receptor (beta chain) was determined in a study of blood T cell repertoires in COVID-19. Study-wide background: The study drew acute and convalescent COVID-19 samples from the United States, Italy and Spain. T cells, B-cell-depleted T cells, or PBMCs supplied cDNA or gDNA.

Germline trimming cut 5 bases from V and 7 bases from J; bases unmatched to any gene: 7. The germline V gene has CDR1 SGHVS and CDR2 FQNEAQ. This CDR3 spans 13 amino acids. Per the original methods: The assay estimated nucleated cells by amplifying reference gene primers. Using immunoSEQ multiplex PCR, the repertoire was profiled, and TCRdb retains in-frame clones only, with some absent. That table is the source of V, J and clone size, and D and trimming were worked out from the DNA. The repertoire holds tens of thousands of clones, with around four fifths as singletons. The chain is built from TRBV7-8 and TRBJ1-1; 7 bases fit TRBD1. The TCR originated in a human donor in a cohort sampled during active COVID-19. Sequencing was performed on peripheral blood. The CDR3 spells CASSIQGNGEAFF. In DNA, the CDR3 is TGTGCCAGCAGCATACAGGGGAACGGTGAAGCTTTCTTT.